A single sample is the source of the 27 T cell receptor beta chains below, sequenced in a study of Tregs in tolerant kidney transplant recipients. TCRdb keeps only in-frame clones here, not all; method: immunoSEQ multiplex PCR. Of about 87,000 clones listed, approximately 93% were seen once; the top ten hold around 0.45%. The starting material was CD4+ T cells from blood, obtained before the transplant. Receptor source: a human donor who received a combined kidney and bone marrow transplant.

The gene calls are TRBV5-4 and TRBJ1-3; D gene uncertain. The CDR3 has 13 amino acids. The V end was cut by 1 base, the J end by 9 bases, with 11 bases between. Germline-derived CDR1 and CDR2 are SGHNT and YYREEE (reference sequence). CDR3 region: CASSLTGLPTIYF. In DNA, the CDR3 is TGTGCCAGCAGCTTGACGGGTCTGCCCACCATATATTTT.

A single count supports this clone. The chain links TRBV6-1 to TRBJ1-1; D gene ambiguous. The V end was cut by 7 bases, the J end by 2 bases, with 11 bases between. This CDR3 contains 13 residues. Per germline, CDR1 MNHNS and CDR2 SASEGT. CDR3 nucleotide sequence: TGTGCCAGCACCGCCATCACTAACACTGAAGCTTTCTTT. It encodes CASTAITNTEAFF.

The genes are TRBV7-9 and TRBJ1-1, with D perhaps matching TRBD1 (6 bases). The CDR3 runs to 18 residues. V lost 4 bases and J 0 bases, leaving 21 bases between the germline ends. Germline V gene data show CDR1 as SEHNR and CDR2 as FQNEAQ (reference sequence). CDR3 residues: CASSSPRGGSKMNTEAFF. The CDR3 nucleotides are TGTGCCAGCAGCTCTCCTCGGGGGGGCAGTAAGATGAACACTGAAGCTTTCTTT.

This rearrangement joins TRBV4-2 to TRBJ2-1; 8 bases align to TRBD2. This CDR3 contains 17 residues. Germline V gene sequence: CDR1 LGHNA, CDR2 YNFKEQ. V trimming: 0 bases; J trimming: 4 bases; junction bases outside the gene matches: 8. CDR3 amino acids: CASSQDPGLAGYNEQFF. The CDR3, as DNA: TGTGCCAGCAGCCAAGATCCCGGGCTAGCGGGTTACAATGAGCAGTTCTTC.

This clone occurred once. CDR3 amino acids: CASSQVFGGTVISEAFF. Here the CDR3 DNA reads TGCGCCAGCAGCCAAGTGTTCGGCGGGACAGTCATTTCTGAAGCTTTCTTT. The V call is TRBV4-3, the J call TRBJ1-1; 7 nucleotides align to TRBD1. The CDR3 spans 17 residues. Germline CDR1 reads LGHNA; CDR2 reads YSLEER. The J segment lost 6 bases and the V segment lost 1 base, leaving 14 bases of the junction unmatched.

This sequence joins TRBV2 and TRBJ2-1, with TRBD2 matching over 11 bases. CDR3 size: 17 residues. V dropped 5 bases and J dropped 0; count of bases not matched to a gene: 6. CDR1 and CDR2 (germline): SNHLY, FYNNEI. Here the CDR3 reads CASSLTGLAASYNEQFF. CDR3 DNA: TGTGCCAGCAGTCTGACGGGACTAGCGGCCTCCTACAATGAGCAGTTCTTC.

This rearrangement joins TRBV5-1 to TRBJ1-2, with 7 bases identical to TRBD1. J gave up 8 bases and V 0 bases, and 7 bases lay outside the gene matches. This CDR3 has 14 amino acids. CDR1 and CDR2 (germline): SGHRS, YFSETQ. The CDR3 nucleotides read TGCGCCAGCAGCTTGGGACAGGGACCCGGCGGCTACACCTTC. This gives the protein CASSLGQGPGGYTF.

The gene calls are TRBV4-1 and TRBJ2-1; the D gene is possibly TRBD1 (6 bases). The germline V and J ends were trimmed by 4 bases and 4 bases, with 14 bases remaining between them. CDR3 length equals 15 residues. From germline, CDR1 is MGHRA and CDR2 YSYEKL. The CDR3 region has the DNA TGCGCCAGCAGCCTCCAGGGGTTTAATTACAATGAGCAGTTCTTC. Residues: CASSLQGFNYNEQFF.

This clone was detected only once. The chain employs TRBV18 and TRBJ2-7; perhaps TRBD1 as D (5 bases). CDR3 length: 13 amino acids. Trimming pared 3 bases from V and 6 bases from J, leaving 12 bases between. The germline V gene encodes CDR1 KGHSH and CDR2 LQKENI. This CDR3 is CASSPGLNVEQYF. The CDR3 DNA reads TGTGCCAGCTCACCGGGGCTGAATGTCGAGCAGTACTTC.

The rearrangement uses TRBV7-2 and TRBJ2-1; TRBD2 agrees at 11 bases. This CDR3 comprises 15 residues. Germline-derived CDR1 and CDR2 are SGHTA and FQGNSA. The V and J ends lost 0 bases and 10 bases, in that order; junction bases with no gene match: 5. The CDR3 spells CASSLASGGAGEQFF. The CDR3 nucleotides are TGTGCCAGCAGCTTAGCTAGCGGGGGGGCGGGGGAGCAGTTCTTC. Full variable domain (remainder filled in from reference TRBV7-2 and TRBJ2-1): GAGVSQSPSNKVTEKGKDVELRCDPISGHTALYWYRQSLGQGLEFLIYFQGNSAPDKSGLPSDRFSAERTGGSVSTLTIQRTQQEDSAVYLCASSLASGGAGEQFFGPGTRLTVL.

This sequence joins TRBV9 and TRBJ2-7; D remains unclear. The germline V gene has CDR1 SGDLS and CDR2 YYNGEE. The CDR3 totals 15 residues. V lost 0 bases, J lost 3 bases, and 13 bases lay in between. The CDR3 here is CASSVAVQFGYEQYF. In DNA, the CDR3 is TGTGCCAGCAGCGTAGCTGTACAGTTCGGCTACGAGCAGTACTTC.

The V call is TRBV7-9, the J call TRBJ2-5; maybe TRBD1 (6 bases). Between the trimmed V and J ends, which lost 2 bases and 3 bases, there was a span of 7 bases. Germline assignment: CDR1 SEHNR and CDR2 FQNEAQ (reference sequence). This CDR3 comprises 13 residues. In nucleotides, the CDR3 is TGTGCCAGCAGCTTACCAGGGGAAGAGACCCAGTACTTC. Translation: CASSLPGEETQYF.

This chain uses TRBV7-3 with TRBJ2-1, with 9 bases identical to TRBD1. Germline V gives CDR1 SGHTA, CDR2 FQGTGA. The CDR3 covers 15 residues. V lost 3 bases to trimming and J lost 4 bases; unmatched junction nucleotides: 4. In DNA, the CDR3 is TGTGCCAGCAGCTTCGACAGGGGGGAGTACAATGAGCAGTTCTTC. It is translated as CASSFDRGEYNEQFF.

The chain links TRBV7-8 to TRBJ1-5; D not resolved. The CDR3 runs 14 residues. From germline, CDR1 is SGHVS and CDR2 FQNEAQ. Trimming shortened V by 4 bases and J by 1 base, and 8 bases separated the two germline ends. Written as DNA, the CDR3 is TGTGCCAGCAGCTCGCTAGACAGCAATCAGCCCCAGCATTTT. It yields the protein CASSSLDSNQPQHF.

V usage is TRBV18 and J usage is TRBJ2-6; no clear D gene. Germline CDR1 is KGHSH and CDR2 is LQKENI. V lost 3 bases and J lost 1, with 7 bases in between. CDR3 length equals 15 residues. The CDR3 is CASSPSYSGANVLTF. In nucleotides, the CDR3 is TGTGCCAGCTCACCTTCCTATTCTGGGGCCAACGTCCTGACTTTC.

This clone appeared a single time. The chain uses TRBV28 and TRBJ2-3, with a possible D match to TRBD2 (7 bases). The CDR3 covers 16 residues. Germline CDR1 MDHEN, CDR2 SYDVKM. V was clipped by 3 bases and J by 4 bases, with 17 bases between them. In DNA form, the CDR3 reads TGTGCCAGCAGTTTCCAGAGGGGGGGATGGTCAGATACGCAGTATTTT. Its protein is CASSFQRGGWSDTQYF.

The chain has TRBV10-3 and TRBJ1-4; a possible D gene is TRBD1 (5 bases). Trimming pared 3 bases from V and 7 bases from J, leaving 24 bases between. The CDR3 has 18 amino acids. The V gene's germline CDR1 is ENHRY and CDR2 SYGVKD. CDR3 in amino acids: CAISDGGGRGLRAEKLFF. The CDR3 DNA sequence: TGTGCCATCAGTGACGGGGGAGGTCGCGGGCTAAGGGCTGAAAAACTGTTTTTT.

The V call is TRBV5-1, the J call TRBJ2-4, with 10 bases lining up with TRBD1. From germline, CDR1 is SGHRS and CDR2 YFSETQ. V lost 4 bases to trimming and J lost 6 bases; unmatched junction nucleotides: 7. This CDR3 has 15 amino acids. DNA of the CDR3: TGCGCCAGCAGCAGAGGACAGGGGGTAAGAAACATTCAGTACTTC. Residues: CASSRGQGVRNIQYF. Full variable domain (missing parts from reference TRBV5-1 and TRBJ2-4): KAGVTQTPRYLIKTRGQQVTLSCSPISGHRSVSWYQQTPGQGLQFLFEYFSETQRNKGNFPGRFSGRQFSNSRSEMNVSTLELGDSALYLCASSRGQGVRNIQYFGAGTRLSVL.

This rearrangement joins TRBV30 to TRBJ2-3, with 9 bases aligning to TRBD2. V dropped 4 bases and J dropped 2; count of bases not matched to a gene: 7. Germline CDR1 GTSNPN, CDR2 SVGIG (reference sequence). The CDR3 runs 15 residues. CDR3 protein: CAWISGGQITDTQYF. Written as DNA, the CDR3 is TGTGCCTGGATTAGCGGGGGCCAGATCACAGATACGCAGTATTTT. The full variable domain, completed using reference TRBV30 and TRBJ2-3, is SQTIHQWPATLVQPVGSPLSLECTVEGTSNPNLYWYRQAAGRGLQLLFYSVGIGQISSEVPQNLSASRPQDRQFILSSKKLLLSDSGFYLCAWISGGQITDTQYFGPGTRLTVL.

The V call is TRBV9, the J call TRBJ1-5, with D hard to call. The germline V gene encodes CDR1 SGDLS and CDR2 YYNGEE. Trimming removed 0 bases at V and 5 bases at J, with 12 bases between. This CDR3 contains 15 residues. In nucleotides, the CDR3 is TGTGCCAGCAGCGTAGATAGCGGCTCCGATCAGCCCCAGCATTTT. Translation: CASSVDSGSDQPQHF.

This chain joins TRBV5-5 and TRBJ1-5; D not certain. This CDR3 contains 15 residues. CDR1 and CDR2 (germline): SGHKS, YYEKEE (reference sequence). V gave up 0 bases and J gave up 1 base, with 8 bases separating them. The CDR3 DNA sequence: TGTGCCAGCAGCTTGGGGCCAGGCAGCAATCAGCCCCAGCATTTT. Translated: CASSLGPGSNQPQHF.

The chain couples TRBV6-1 to TRBJ1-5; D not certain. The V end was cut by 7 bases, the J end by 6 bases, with 13 bases between. In germline, CDR1 is MNHNS, CDR2 SASEGT. The CDR3 has 13 amino acids. CDR3 nucleotide sequence: TGTGCCAGCATGAAAGAAACGGGTCAGCCCCAGCATTTT. Amino acids: CASMKETGQPQHF.

This clone was picked up one time. V gene TRBV7-2 combines with J gene TRBJ2-1; the D gene is possibly TRBD2 (7 bases). V was pared by 1 base and J by 10 bases, with 17 bases between. The CDR3 is 15 residues long. The germline V gene encodes CDR1 SGHTA and CDR2 FQGNSA. CDR3 nucleotide sequence: TGTGCCAGCAGCTTAGTTCCGGGGGGCTGGGAGGAGCAGTTCTTC. Residues: CASSLVPGGWEEQFF.

The chain uses TRBV7-9 and TRBJ2-7; D might be TRBD2 (5 bases). This CDR3 comprises 12 residues. Trimming stripped 6 bases from V and 2 bases from J, with 8 bases between. Per the germline V gene, CDR1 is SEHNR and CDR2 is FQNEAQ (reference sequence). CDR3 DNA: TGTGCCAGCAGGTGGGAGACCTACGAGCAGTACTTC. It translates to CASRWETYEQYF.

The chain couples TRBV19 to TRBJ2-7, with D possibly being TRBD2 (5 bases). CDR1 LNHDA and CDR2 SQIVND come from the germline V gene (reference sequence). This CDR3 has 14 amino acids. The ends were cut back, 3 bases at V and 1 base at J, with 10 bases in the middle. The chain's CDR3 is CASSISGNSYEQYF. CDR3 coding DNA: TGTGCCAGTAGTATCTCGGGAAATTCCTACGAGCAGTACTTC.

This chain uses TRBV5-1 with TRBJ2-7; 7 positions match TRBD1. The CDR3 is made up of 14 amino acids. V lost 5 bases to trimming and J lost 1 base; unmatched junction nucleotides: 6. Germline CDR1 SGHRS, CDR2 YFSETQ. The CDR3 DNA sequence: TGCGCCAGCAGTCCGTACAGGGGATCCTACGAGCAGTACTTC. Its protein is CASSPYRGSYEQYF.

About this clone: Other DNA sequences in the sample encode the same CDR3. The chain recombines TRBV30 with TRBJ1-1; a possible D gene is TRBD1 (6 bases). CDR1 GTSNPN and CDR2 SVGIG come from the germline V gene (reference sequence). The V end was cut by 2 bases, the J end by 0 bases, with 10 bases between. There are 14 residues in the CDR3. The CDR3 DNA reads TGTGCCTGGAGTTCGGACAGAATGAACACTGAAGCTTTCTTT. Protein: CAWSSDRMNTEAFF.